Listed below are T cell receptor beta chains from one sample, sequenced in a study of CD8 T cells in ankylosing spondylitis. In TCRdb, the 5' RACE reads were re-called with MiXCR into one record per CDR3 protein. The repertoire holds roughly 220,000 distinct CDR3 sequences, roughly 10% seen once, with about a fifth in the top ten. Material for sequencing was blood, either unsorted or a sorted T cell fraction (not recorded which). All receptors derive from a male donor with ankylosing spondylitis or in good health (not recorded which). Both conserved end residues are part of each CDR3. A D gene is named only where the DNA matches it firmly. Size is stated for part of the rows, as once, few or many counts, or as a class when the clone is expanded.

clone_size j_call v_call d_call cdr3_nt cdr3_aa
few TRBJ1-4 TRBV19 . TGTGCCAGTAGTACCCGTGCAGGAGCGAATGAAAAACTGTTTTTT CASSTRAGANEKLFF
many TRBJ2-1 TRBV20-1 TRBD2 TGCAGTGCTAGATCATTAGCGGGGGACCTGCAATTCTTC CSARSLAGDLQFF
few TRBJ2-7 TRBV11-2 TRBD2 TGTGCCAGCAGCTTAGATTTAGGGACTAGCGGGGGAGGCGAGCAGTACTTC CASSLDLGTSGGGEQYF
many TRBJ2-3 TRBV5-1 . TGCGCCAGCAGCTTGACAGGACGCACAGATACGCAGTATTTT CASSLTGRTDTQYF
many TRBJ1-6 TRBV12-3/TRBV12-4 TRBD1 TGTGCCAGCAGTATGACAGGGGGTCTCTCCTATAATTCACCCCTCCACTTT CASSMTGGLSYNSPLHF
many TRBJ2-3 TRBV24-1 TRBD1 TGTGCCACCAGTGGTACAGGGGTTCCGGGAGATACGCAGTATTTT CATSGTGVPGDTQYF
many TRBJ2-7 TRBV7-9 . TGTGCCAGCAGCTATATCCAGGACGCCTACGAGCAGTACTTC CASSYIQDAYEQYF
. TRBJ2-7 TRBV6-2/TRBV6-3 TRBD1 TGTGCCAGCAGAGTTGGGACAGGCCACTACGAGCAGTACTTC CASRVGTGHYEQYF
few TRBJ1-1 TRBV5-1 . TGCGCCAGCAGCTTGAGAGACATGAACACTGAAGCTTTCTTT CASSLRDMNTEAFF
many TRBJ1-1 TRBV3-1 . TGTGCCAGCAGCCAAGGAGCTTCCGTAGCTTTCTTT CASSQGASVAFF
few TRBJ2-5 TRBV24-1 TRBD1 TGTGCCACCAGTGATACCGGGACAGGGGGACGAGAGACCCAGTACTTC CATSDTGTGGRETQYF
many TRBJ2-2 TRBV20-1 . TGCAGTGCTACCAACGGGGGGCAGGGGGTTTTCACCGGGGAGCTGTTTTTT CSATNGGQGVFTGELFF
. TRBJ1-5 TRBV6-1 . TGTGCCAGCAGTGTAGATTTTGGACAGCCCCAGCATTTT CASSVDFGQPQHF
. TRBJ1-1 TRBV6-1 . TGTGCCAGCAGGCTTGCCCCAGAAACGAACACTGAAGCTTTCTTT CASRLAPETNTEAFF
many TRBJ2-7 TRBV5-1 . TGCGCCAGCAGCTTCCAAGATTACGAGCAGTACTTC CASSFQDYEQYF
many TRBJ2-1 TRBV9 . TGTGCCAGCAGCGTCGGTGGGGCCCGGGAGCAGTTCTTC CASSVGGAREQFF
many TRBJ1-2 TRBV5-1 TRBD1 TGCGCCAGCAGCGTCCGCACAGGGGATGGCGGCTACACCTTC CASSVRTGDGGYTF